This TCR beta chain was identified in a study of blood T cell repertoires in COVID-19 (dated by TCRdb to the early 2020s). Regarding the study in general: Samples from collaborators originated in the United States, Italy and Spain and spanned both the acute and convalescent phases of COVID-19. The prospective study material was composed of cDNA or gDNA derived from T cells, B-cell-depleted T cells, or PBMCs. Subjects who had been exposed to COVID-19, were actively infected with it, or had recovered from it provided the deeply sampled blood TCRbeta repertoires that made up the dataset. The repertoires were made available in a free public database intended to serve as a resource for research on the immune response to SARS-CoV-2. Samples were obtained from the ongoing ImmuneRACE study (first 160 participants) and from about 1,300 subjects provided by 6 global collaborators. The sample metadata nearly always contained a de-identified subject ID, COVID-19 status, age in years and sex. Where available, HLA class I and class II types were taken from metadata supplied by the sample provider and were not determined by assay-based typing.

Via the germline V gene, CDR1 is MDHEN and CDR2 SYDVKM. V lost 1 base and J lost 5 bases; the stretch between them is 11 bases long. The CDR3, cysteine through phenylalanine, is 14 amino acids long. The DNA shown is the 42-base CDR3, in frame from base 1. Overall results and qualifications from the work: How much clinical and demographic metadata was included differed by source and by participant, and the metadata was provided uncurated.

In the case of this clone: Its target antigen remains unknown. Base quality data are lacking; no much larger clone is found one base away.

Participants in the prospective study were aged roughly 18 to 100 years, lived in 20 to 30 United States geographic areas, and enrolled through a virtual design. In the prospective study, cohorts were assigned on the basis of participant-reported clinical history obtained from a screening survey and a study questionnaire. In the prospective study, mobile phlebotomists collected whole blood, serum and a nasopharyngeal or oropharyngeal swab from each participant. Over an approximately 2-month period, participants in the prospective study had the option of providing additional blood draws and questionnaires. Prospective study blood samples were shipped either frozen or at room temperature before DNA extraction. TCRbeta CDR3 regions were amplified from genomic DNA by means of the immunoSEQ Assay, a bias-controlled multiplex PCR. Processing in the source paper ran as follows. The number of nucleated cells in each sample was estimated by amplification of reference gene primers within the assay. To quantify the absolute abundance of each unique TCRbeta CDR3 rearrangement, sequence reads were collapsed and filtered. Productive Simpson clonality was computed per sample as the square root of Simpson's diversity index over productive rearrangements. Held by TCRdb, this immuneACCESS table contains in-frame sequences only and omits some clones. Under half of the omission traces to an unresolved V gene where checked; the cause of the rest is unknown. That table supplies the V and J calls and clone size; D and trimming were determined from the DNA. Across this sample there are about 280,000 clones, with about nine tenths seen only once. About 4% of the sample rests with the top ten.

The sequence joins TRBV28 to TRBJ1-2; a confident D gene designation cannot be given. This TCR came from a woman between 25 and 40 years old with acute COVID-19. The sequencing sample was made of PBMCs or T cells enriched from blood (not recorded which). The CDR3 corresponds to CASSLFGQEYGYTF. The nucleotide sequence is TGTGCCAGCAGTTTATTCGGCCAGGAATATGGCTACACCTTC.